These 8 T cell receptor beta chains were all obtained from the same sample, sequenced in a study of cytomegalovirus exposure and HLA in healthy donors. The method was immunoSEQ multiplex PCR; TCRdb's version includes in-frame clones alone and lacks a portion of them. The profile shows about 86,000 clones, about 92% of them singletons. The sample taken for sequencing was PBMCs. These receptors were taken from a man aged 18-30 years in good health and CMV-seronegative.

V and J are TRBV27 and TRBJ1-2; 9 bases align to TRBD1. This CDR3 has 15 amino acids. With 5 bases clipped from V and 4 bases from J, the junction kept 8 bases outside the gene matches. Looked up from germline, CDR1 is MNHEY and CDR2 is SMNVEV (reference sequence). CDR3 DNA: TGTGCCAGCAGTACTCTCCGGGACAGGGTCTATGGCTACACCTTC. Its translation: CASSTLRDRVYGYTF.

The chain carries TRBV28 and TRBJ2-4; maybe TRBD1 (6 bases). The V end was cut by 4 bases, the J end by 0 bases, with 16 bases between. The germline V gene encodes CDR1 MDHEN and CDR2 SYDVKM. The CDR3 sequence is 17 residues long. The CDR3 region is CASSWGLYPLAKNIQYF. The CDR3 DNA is TGTGCCAGCAGTTGGGGGCTTTACCCACTAGCCAAAAACATTCAGTACTTC.

V gene TRBV7-9 combines with J gene TRBJ1-1, with D possibly matching TRBD1 (5 bases). The germline CDR1 and CDR2 sequences are SEHNR and FQNEAQ (reference sequence). This CDR3 is 14 amino acids long. V was cut by 6 bases and J by 4 bases, with 15 bases left in between. CDR3 amino acids: CASSFSGGVTEAFF. Here the CDR3 DNA reads TGTGCCAGCAGTTTTTCCGGGGGGGTCACTGAAGCTTTCTTT.

The chain has TRBV5-1 and TRBJ2-7; 7 nucleotides align to TRBD1. From germline, CDR1 is SGHRS and CDR2 YFSETQ. V trimming: 0 bases; J trimming: 7 bases; junction bases outside the gene matches: 7. The CDR3 spans 14 residues. The CDR3 loop is CASSLGGTAEEQYF. As DNA, the CDR3 is TGCGCCAGCAGCTTGGGGGGGACAGCTGAGGAGCAGTACTTC.

V is TRBV6-5 and J is TRBJ2-3; D gene ambiguous. The CDR3 is made up of 14 amino acids. With 2 bases removed from V and 2 bases from J, the gap between germline ends came to 8 bases. Germline CDR1 MNHEY, CDR2 SVGAGI. The CDR3: CASSYRLITDTQYF. The CDR3 DNA sequence: TGTGCCAGCAGTTACCGACTTATCACAGATACGCAGTATTTT.

The rearrangement uses TRBV4-2 and TRBJ2-1; weak D call: TRBD2 (5 bases). Deletions cut 0 bases from V and 13 bases from J, with 7 bases between. CDR3 length: 11 residues. Germline lookup yields CDR1 LGHNA and CDR2 YNFKEQ. CDR3 sequence reads: CASSQEGSQFF. As DNA, the CDR3 is TGTGCCAGCAGCCAAGAGGGGAGCCAGTTCTTC.

The CDR3 DNA reads as TGCAGCGTTCGTCGCGAGGGCGGTGGCTATGGCTACACCTTC. Protein product: CSVRREGGGYGYTF. This sequence joins TRBV29-1 and TRBJ1-2, with D unclear. CDR1 is SQVTM and CDR2 is ANQGSEA in the germline V gene. The CDR3 runs 14 residues. V dropped 5 bases and J dropped 4 bases, with 17 bases sitting between them.

The chain uses TRBV7-2 and TRBJ2-7, with 7 bases aligning to TRBD2. This CDR3 has 13 amino acids. Germline assignment: CDR1 SGHTA and CDR2 FQGNSA. V was clipped by 10 bases and J by 4 bases; unmatched bases: 10. As DNA, the CDR3 is TGTGCCACGGGGGGTGGGGTTATTTACGAGCAGTACTTC. Its translation is CATGGGVIYEQYF.